This T cell receptor (beta chain) is from a study of immune evolution from preneoplasia to lung adenocarcinoma. Comments on this clone: Its antigen is as yet unknown.

The protocol was immunoSEQ multiplex PCR, while the TCRdb copy is restricted to in-frame clones and leaves out a portion. The table records roughly 3,900 clones, roughly three quarters of them present only once. Study-level results: Normal lung had the highest top T cell clone frequencies. Later-stage lesions seemingly showed higher T cell density and diversity than normal lung.

Histologic diagnosis was independently verified by two lung pathologists. Macro-dissection enriched premalignant or tumor cells before nucleic acid extraction. Per germline, CDR1 SGHNT and CDR2 YENEEA. With 4 bases clipped from V and 0 bases from J, the junction kept 10 bases outside the gene matches. The CDR3 runs to 17 residues. The chain combines TRBV11-3 with TRBJ2-5, with 8 bases fitting TRBD2. This receptor was identified in a person aged 70 to 80 with invasive lung adenocarcinoma. Some clones in this sample may be carry-over from other donors' samples. Sequenced input: FFPE invasive lung adenocarcinoma tissue. CDR3 DNA: TGTGCCAGCAGCTCTCCCCTCGGGAGGGACTACCAAGAGACCCAGTACTTC. Protein product: CASSSPLGRDYQETQYF.